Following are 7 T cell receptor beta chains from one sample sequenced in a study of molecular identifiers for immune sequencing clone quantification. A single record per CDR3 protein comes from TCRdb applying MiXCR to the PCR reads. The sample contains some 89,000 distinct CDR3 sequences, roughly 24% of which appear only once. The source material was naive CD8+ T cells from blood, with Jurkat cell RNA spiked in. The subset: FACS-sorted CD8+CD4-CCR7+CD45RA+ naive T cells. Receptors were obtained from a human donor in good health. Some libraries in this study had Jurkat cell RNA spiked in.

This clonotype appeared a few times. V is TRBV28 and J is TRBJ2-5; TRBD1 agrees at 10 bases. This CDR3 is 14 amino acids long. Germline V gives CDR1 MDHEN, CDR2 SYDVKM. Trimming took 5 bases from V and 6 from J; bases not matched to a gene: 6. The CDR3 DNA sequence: TGTGCCAGCAGTCCCCGGACAGGGGGGCAGACCCAGTACTTC. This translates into CASSPRTGGQTQYF.

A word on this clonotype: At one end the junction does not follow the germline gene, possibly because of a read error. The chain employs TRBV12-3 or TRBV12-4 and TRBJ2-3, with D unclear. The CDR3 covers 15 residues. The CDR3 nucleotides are TGTGCCAACAGTTTCACTACATCAGCCACAGATACGCAGTATTTT. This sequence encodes CANSFTTSATDTQYF.

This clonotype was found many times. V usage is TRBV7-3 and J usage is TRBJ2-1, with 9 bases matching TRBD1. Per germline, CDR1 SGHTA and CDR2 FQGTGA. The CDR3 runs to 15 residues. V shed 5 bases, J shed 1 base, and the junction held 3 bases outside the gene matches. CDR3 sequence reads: CASSVGTGSYNEQFF. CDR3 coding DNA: TGTGCCAGCAGCGTAGGGACAGGGTCCTACAATGAGCAGTTCTTC.

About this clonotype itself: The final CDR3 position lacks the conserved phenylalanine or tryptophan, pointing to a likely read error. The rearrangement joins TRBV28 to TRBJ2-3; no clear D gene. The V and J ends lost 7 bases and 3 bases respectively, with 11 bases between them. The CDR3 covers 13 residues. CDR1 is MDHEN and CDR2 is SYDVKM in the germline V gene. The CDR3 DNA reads TGTGCCAGCACCCCATGGAAGACAGATACGCAGTATGTT. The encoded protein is CASTPWKTDTQYV.

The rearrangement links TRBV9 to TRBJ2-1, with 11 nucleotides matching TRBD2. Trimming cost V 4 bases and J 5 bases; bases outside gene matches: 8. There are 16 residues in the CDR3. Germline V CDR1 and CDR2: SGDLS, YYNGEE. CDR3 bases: TGTGCCAGCAGCCCCCGACTAGCGGGAACCAACAATGAGCAGTTCTTC. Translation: CASSPRLAGTNNEQFF.

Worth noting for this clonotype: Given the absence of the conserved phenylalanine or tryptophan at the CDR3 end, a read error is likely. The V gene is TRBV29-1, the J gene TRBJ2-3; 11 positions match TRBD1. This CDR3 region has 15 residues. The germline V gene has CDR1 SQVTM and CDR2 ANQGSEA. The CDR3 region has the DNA TGCAGTGTTGAAGGGGGACAGGGGGGCACAGATACGCAGTATTCT. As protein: CSVEGGQGGTDTQYS.

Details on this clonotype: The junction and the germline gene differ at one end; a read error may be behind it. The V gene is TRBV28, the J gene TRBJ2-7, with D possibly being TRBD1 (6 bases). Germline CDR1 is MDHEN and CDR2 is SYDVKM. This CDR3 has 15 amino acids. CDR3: CAGSFRGRSSYEQYF. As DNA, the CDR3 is TGTGCCGGCAGTTTCAGGGGTAGGAGCTCCTACGAGCAGTACTTC.